Listed below are T cell receptor beta chains from one sample, sequenced in a study of T-cell reconstitution after alpha-beta-depleted transplantation in children. TCRdb fed the PCR reads into MiXCR, producing one record per CDR3 protein. Of some 220,000 distinct CDR3 sequences in the sample, about 9.5% were seen once. Sequencing used PBMCs from the stem cell graft donor, obtained from the stem cell graft. The receptors originated from a human donor who donated a stem cell graft to a child with acute lymphoblastic leukemia. Both conserved end residues are part of each CDR3. The order of the fields is CDR3 protein, CDR3 DNA, J gene, V gene, CDR3 length, D gene, clone size. The D gene is left open where the match is weak. Expanded clones get a size class; other rows say once, few or many, or leave the size out.

CASSYSTPRQFTDTQYF TGTGCCAGCAGTTACTCAACCCCACGGCAGTTCACAGATACGCAGTATTTT TRBJ2-3 TRBV6-2/TRBV6-3 17 - many
CASSLQRGGPQETQYF TGCGCCAGCAGCTTGCAGCGGGGGGGCCCCCAAGAGACCCAGTACTTC TRBJ2-5 TRBV5-1 16 TRBD2 many
CASRSGLAGPDTQYF TGTGCCAGTAGGTCCGGACTAGCGGGGCCAGATACGCAGTATTTT TRBJ2-3 TRBV19 15 TRBD2 few
CASSSGQGVGKTQYF TGTGCCAGCAGCTCCGGACAAGGGGTAGGAAAGACTCAGTACTTC TRBJ2-5 TRBV7-2 15 - few
CASSLAGARTSGGTNEQFF TGCGCCAGCAGCTTGGCCGGCGCCAGGACTAGCGGGGGGACCAATGAGCAGTTCTTC TRBJ2-1 TRBV5-1 19 TRBD2 many
CASISGQTSEQYF TGCGCCAGCATTTCAGGCCAAACGAGCGAGCAGTACTTC TRBJ2-7 TRBV10-2 13 - many
CASSRMETQYF TGTGCCAGCAGCCGTATGGAGACCCAGTACTTC TRBJ2-5 TRBV12-3/TRBV12-4 11 - many
CASSLGRDRSNYGYTF TGTGCCAGCAGCCTAGGGAGGGACCGCTCTAACTATGGCTACACCTTC TRBJ1-2 TRBV7-6 16 - many
CASSLAAPGGNTIYF TGCGCCAGCAGCTTGGCCGCCCCCGGGGGAAACACCATATATTTT TRBJ1-3 TRBV5-1 15 - -
CSASLPGLGTMAQYF TGCAGTGCTAGCCTTCCGGGACTAGGAACAATGGCCCAGTACTTC TRBJ2-5 TRBV20-1 15 TRBD2 many
CASSSRPVSGDTQYF TGTGCCAGCAGCTCCCGCCCCGTAAGCGGAGATACGCAGTATTTT TRBJ2-3 TRBV7-8 15 - -
CATSRSRNWGEQYF TGTGCCACCAGCAGATCAAGGAATTGGGGCGAGCAGTACTTC TRBJ2-7 TRBV15 14 - few
CASSQASGGITGELFF TGTGCCAGCAGCCAAGCTAGCGGGGGGATCACCGGGGAGCTGTTTTTT TRBJ2-2 TRBV3-1 16 TRBD2 -
CASSLPLGSSGNTIYF TGTGCCAGCAGCCTCCCGTTGGGGTCCTCTGGAAACACCATATATTTT TRBJ1-3 TRBV7-8 16 - -
CASSSQGWTEAFF TGTGCCAGCAGTAGCCAGGGGTGGACTGAAGCTTTCTTT TRBJ1-1 TRBV6-6 13 - many
CASSRRGDRGYEQYF TGTGCCAGCAGCCGACGGGGGGACAGGGGATACGAGCAGTACTTC TRBJ2-7 TRBV6-2/TRBV6-3 15 TRBD1 -